This TCR beta chain was documented in a study of spatial heterogeneity in lung cancer (dated by TCRdb to about 2019). For the wider study: More beta-chain than alpha-chain transcripts were consistently detected, likely reflecting higher beta-chain transcript abundance. In non-small cell lung cancer, the study made a quantitative comparison of TCR alpha and beta repertoires among multiple tumor regions, matched nontumor lung and blood. The study linked features of the TCR repertoire to counts of nonsynonymous mutations, which were determined by whole-exome sequencing of tumor tissue. In the raw uncorrected reads, each unique combination of TCR and UMI appeared more than ten times on average. At surgery, fewer than 250 tumor regions, around 65 matched nontumor lung samples and more than 50 PBMC samples were TCR-sequenced for both alpha and beta chains. In tumor regions, TCR transcript counts showed a strong correlation with a T cell transcriptional module score from matched bulk RNA-seq.

Points the paper makes about the study in general: Counts of ubiquitous and regional expanded TCRs were found to correlate with counts of ubiquitous and regional nonsynonymous mutations, respectively. A correlation was observed between the number of expanded intratumoral alpha and beta TCRs and the tumor nonsynonymous mutation count. TCR-seq was estimated to cover only around 7.2% of tumor T cells for alpha chains and around 13% for beta chains. Confirming at a functional level the hypothesis that regional TCRs recognize regional mutations was considered to require additional single-cell paired TCR alpha and beta sequencing.

The junction shows trimming of 1 base on V and 2 bases on J, plus 4 bases between the germline ends. CDR1 SGHRS and CDR2 YFSETQ were looked up in the germline V gene. The CDR3 holds 14 amino acids from the cysteine to the phenylalanine. Only the CDR3 DNA stays, 42 bases, in frame from base 1. This clonotype occurred a few times. What antigen it recognizes has not been identified. No much larger clone exists at a distance of one base, and base qualities are not known. Library preparation employed 5' RACE. The listed sequencing device is NextSeq 500. To allow correction of PCR and sequencing errors, the TCR library protocol tagged every TCR cDNA molecule with a unique molecular identifier. The authors' pipeline ran thus. TCR identification, UMI-based error correction and CDR3 extraction were all carried out with Decombinator tools. TCRs above a frequency of 2 per 1,000, corresponding to the top 1% of the tumor frequency distribution, were defined as expanded. Expanded tumor TCRs statistically deemed absent (corrected P<0.05) from at least one tumor region were classed as regional, and all other expanded tumor TCRs were classed as ubiquitous. Each repertoire was subsampled 100 times to 5,000 TCRs, after which Renyi diversity was computed with the R vegan package. CDR3 similarity networks were built from amino acid triplet string-kernel similarity, connecting CDR3s with pairwise similarity above 0.82. TCRdb ran its own pipeline on the public reads, namely fastp trimming at Q25 and MiXCR clone calling, and kept in-frame beta chains. Entries that share a CDR3 protein sequence are merged under the most common genes and DNA. The V and J calls shown here were made by TCRdb, not taken from the authors' results. In this sample the table shows some 4,000 distinct CDR3 sequences, under 10% of which occur a single time. Roughly 15% of the sample goes to the ten largest clones.

The time point label of this sample denotes: sample taken at primary tumor resection. Donors were about 70 patients with early-stage, untreated non-small cell lung cancer from the lung TRACERx cohort. TCR sequencing used whole RNA extracted from tumor and nontumor lung tissue, or from cryopreserved PBMC samples, without cell sorting. Only patients with enough RNA available from two or more tumor regions were chosen for TCR sequencing. Before being selected, tumor and adjacent nontumor lung specimens were reviewed by a lung pathologist. This specimen consisted of lung tumor tissue, obtained at surgery. This receptor chain uses TRBV5-1 and TRBJ2-6; too little of a D gene remains to name it. The receptor comes from a male donor with early-stage non-small cell lung cancer. The nucleotide sequence reads as follows: TGCGCCAGCAGCTTGTCGACTGGGGCCAACGTCCTGACTTTC. Its coded protein is CASSLSTGANVLTF.